This T cell receptor beta chain is drawn from a study of Graves' ophthalmopathy and Graves' hyperthyroidism. The CDR3 runs to 13 residues. V trimming: 8 bases; J trimming: 2 bases; junction bases outside the gene matches: 5. Germline V gene lookup returns CDR1 MNHNS and CDR2 SASEGT. Worth noting for this clonotype: Its antigen is not known.

Every ophthalmopathy donor presented moderate-to-severe activity, CAS ≥3, NOSPECS ≥4 and duration under 3 months. The authors amplified TCR beta CDR3 regions from RNA transcripts. HTBI primers primed a first-round RT-PCR, and a second-round multiplex PCR followed. Each CDR3 protein gets one entry after TCRdb re-called the multiplex PCR reads with MiXCR. There are 300,000 to 350,000 distinct CDR3 sequences in the sample; 17% occur only once, and 10% to 15% lies in the top ten. Study-level findings and limits: In separating ophthalmopathy from stable hyperthyroidism, a 13-signature model achieved 85% to 90% sensitivity and around 80% specificity. Prediction of ophthalmopathy progression reached around 71% sensitivity and 72% to 80% specificity.

The chain joins TRBV6-1 to TRBJ2-7, with TRBD2 matching over 8 bases. The sample taken for sequencing was peripheral blood. The receptor was derived from an adult man with Graves' ophthalmopathy. The DNA of the CDR3 is TGTGCCAGCCGGCTAGCGGGTACCTACGAGCAGTACTTC. Amino acid sequence: CASRLAGTYEQYF.